This entry lists 28 T cell receptor beta chains sequenced from one sample in a study of blood T cell repertoires in COVID-19. TCRdb's copy holds only in-frame clones and misses some; the assay was immunoSEQ multiplex PCR. Here the sample spans over 250,000 clones, about 68% being singletons. The sequencing input was peripheral blood. The receptors derive from a woman older than 75 with acute or convalescent COVID-19.

The chain has TRBV6-5 and TRBJ2-1; D may be TRBD2 (6 bases). Trimming took off 0 bases at V and 6 bases at J, with 15 bases between the two ends. This CDR3 has 16 amino acids. CDR1 and CDR2 from the germline V gene are MNHEY and SVGAGI. CDR3 residues: CASSYSGAGPTNEQFF. CDR3 coding DNA: TGTGCCAGCAGTTACTCGGGAGCGGGCCCAACCAATGAGCAGTTCTTC.

This clone occurred once. V gene TRBV18 combines with J gene TRBJ2-5; 8 nucleotides match TRBD1. J was trimmed by 4 bases and V by 3 bases; bases with no gene match: 1. CDR1 and CDR2 (germline): KGHSH, LQKENI. The CDR3 is made up of 13 amino acids. The CDR3 is CASSPGTGETQYF. In DNA, the CDR3 is TGTGCCAGCTCACCCGGGACAGGAGAGACCCAGTACTTC.

V gene TRBV9 combines with J gene TRBJ2-2; D is undetermined. V dropped 6 bases and J dropped 1 base, with 7 bases sitting between them. CDR1 SGDLS and CDR2 YYNGEE come from the germline V gene. The CDR3 loop spans 13 amino acids. CDR3 protein: CASMRGNTGELFF. The DNA of the CDR3 is TGTGCCAGCATGCGAGGGAACACCGGGGAGCTGTTTTTT.

V is TRBV19 and J is TRBJ2-3, with 7 positions matching TRBD2. Germline CDR1 is LNHDA and CDR2 is SQIVND (reference sequence). Trimming at V came to 5 bases and at J to 2 bases, leaving 7 bases not matched to a gene. This CDR3 is 15 amino acids long. Here the CDR3 DNA reads TGTGCCAGTAGTCCGTCTGGGACTACCACAGATACGCAGTATTTT. It specifies CASSPSGTTTDTQYF.

CDR3 region: CASSYGGSSGANVLTF. The CDR3, as DNA: TGTGCCAGCAGTTACGGCGGCAGCTCTGGGGCCAACGTCCTGACTTTC. The chain uses TRBV6-6 and TRBJ2-6, with D uncertain. Germline V CDR1 and CDR2: MNHNY, SVGAGI (reference sequence). This CDR3 comprises 16 residues. V lost 2 bases and J lost 0, with 8 bases in between.

The V call is TRBV6-5, the J call TRBJ1-6; tentatively, D is TRBD1 (5 bases). CDR1 MNHEY and CDR2 SVGAGI come from the germline V gene. The CDR3 has 15 amino acids. V was pared by 0 bases and J by 9 bases, with 12 bases between. CDR3 sequence: CASSYSGQTFSPLHF. The CDR3, as DNA: TGTGCCAGCAGTTACTCCGGACAAACCTTTTCACCCCTCCACTTT.

The rearrangement uses TRBV10-3 and TRBJ2-6; 10 bases align to TRBD2. CDR3 size: 17 residues. With V trimmed by 5 bases and J by 4 bases, 8 bases remained unmatched. Germline CDR1 is ENHRY and CDR2 is SYGVKD. In DNA form, the CDR3 reads TGTGCCATCAGTCCGGGACTAGCGTCTTCCGGGGCCAACGTCCTGACTTTC. Amino acids: CAISPGLASSGANVLTF.

This clone was observed a single time. The chain links TRBV27 to TRBJ1-1, with D perhaps matching TRBD1 (6 bases). CDR1 is MNHEY and CDR2 is SMNVEV in the germline V gene (reference sequence). The V end was cut by 5 bases, the J end by 5 bases, with 24 bases between. CDR3 length equals 17 residues. Here the CDR3 reads CASSPGTRGRGGTEAFF. The CDR3 DNA reads TGTGCCAGCAGTCCCGGGACCCGGGGGAGGGGGGGGACTGAAGCTTTCTTT.

The chain carries TRBV19 and TRBJ1-1, with 8 bases that match TRBD1. This CDR3 spans 16 amino acids. CDR1 LNHDA and CDR2 SQIVND come from the germline V gene (reference sequence). With V trimmed by 4 bases and J by 0 bases, 7 bases remained unmatched. The CDR3 sequence: CASSKPGQGMNTEAFF. The CDR3 DNA reads as TGTGCCAGTAGTAAGCCCGGACAGGGAATGAACACTGAAGCTTTCTTT.

The chain recombines TRBV15 with TRBJ1-5, with TRBD1 identical over 10 bases. Trimming took 5 bases from V and 7 from J; bases not matched to a gene: 5. Germline lookup yields CDR1 LNHNV and CDR2 YYDKDF (reference sequence). This CDR3 spans 14 amino acids. The CDR3 protein is CATSSTGGRQPQHF. The CDR3 nucleotides are TGTGCCACCAGCTCGACAGGGGGCCGGCAGCCCCAGCATTTT.

The chain joins TRBV5-1 to TRBJ1-1, with TRBD1 matching over 12 bases. The germline CDR1 and CDR2 sequences are SGHRS and YFSETQ. V was clipped by 7 bases and J by 6 bases; unmatched bases: 7. This CDR3 comprises 14 residues. The CDR3 protein is CASAGTGGTPEAFF. In DNA, the CDR3 is TGCGCCAGCGCGGGGACAGGGGGCACTCCTGAAGCTTTCTTT.

This chain connects TRBV4-1 to TRBJ2-1; D uncertain. The CDR3 is 16 amino acids. The V gene's germline CDR1 is MGHRA and CDR2 YSYEKL. V was clipped by 0 bases and J by 6 bases, with 15 bases between them. As DNA, the CDR3 is TGCGCCAGCAGCCAAGAGGGCCGCAACTTACTCAATGAGCAGTTCTTC. As protein: CASSQEGRNLLNEQFF.

In its sample, this clone was seen a few times. The V call is TRBV3-1 (or the pseudogene TRBV3-2), the J call TRBJ2-1; D gene uncertain. The CDR3 length is 12 residues. The germline V and J ends were trimmed by 1 base and 5 bases, with 3 bases remaining between them. The germline gives CDR1 LGHDT, CDR2 YNNKEL (reference sequence). This chain's CDR3 is CASSQVDNEQFF. The CDR3, as DNA: TGTGCCAGCAGCCAAGTCGACAATGAGCAGTTCTTC.

V usage is TRBV5-4 and J usage is TRBJ2-5; 8 bases align to TRBD2. The length of the CDR3 is 13 residues. Germline V gene lookup returns CDR1 SGHNT and CDR2 YYREEE (reference sequence). V dropped 7 bases and J dropped 1; count of bases not matched to a gene: 3. The CDR3 spells CASGRGGQETQYF. The CDR3, as DNA: TGTGCCAGCGGCCGGGGGGGCCAAGAGACCCAGTACTTC.

The chain joins TRBV28 to TRBJ2-1; D unclear. Germline V gives CDR1 MDHEN, CDR2 SYDVKM. The CDR3 has 13 amino acids. V was trimmed by 2 bases and J by 9 bases, leaving 11 bases between them. Here the CDR3 reads CASSLTADVEQFF. CDR3 DNA sequence: TGTGCCAGCAGTTTAACCGCAGATGTTGAGCAGTTCTTC.

The rearrangement links TRBV3-1 (or the pseudogene TRBV3-2) to TRBJ1-2; 7 nucleotides align to TRBD1. This CDR3 contains 13 residues. V lost 1 base to trimming and J lost 7 bases; unmatched junction nucleotides: 3. Germline V gene lookup returns CDR1 LGHDT and CDR2 YNNKEL (reference sequence). CDR3 residues: CASSQGGGSGYTF. DNA of the CDR3: TGTGCCAGCAGCCAAGGAGGGGGCAGTGGCTACACCTTC.

The chain employs TRBV9 and TRBJ2-1, with D possibly matching TRBD2 (6 bases). The V and J ends lost 0 bases and 1 base respectively, with 11 bases between them. The CDR3 is 16 amino acids. Germline V gives CDR1 SGDLS, CDR2 YYNGEE. The CDR3 DNA sequence: TGTGCCAGCAGCGTAGAGGTCGGGGGTTCCTACAATGAGCAGTTCTTC. Encoded protein: CASSVEVGGSYNEQFF.

The chain carries TRBV6-1 and TRBJ2-3; 11 bases match TRBD1. J was trimmed by 7 bases and V by 2 bases; bases with no gene match: 5. The germline gives CDR1 MNHNS, CDR2 SASEGT. The CDR3 is 15 amino acids. As DNA, the CDR3 is TGTGCCAGCAGTGAACAGGGACAGGGGGGATATACGCAGTATTTT. Translation gives CASSEQGQGGYTQYF.

This chain uses TRBV4-1 with TRBJ2-2, with TRBD2 as a possible D gene (6 bases). This CDR3 region has 16 residues. Germline V CDR1 and CDR2: MGHRA, YSYEKL. The V and J ends lost 0 bases and 5 bases respectively, with 13 bases between them. The CDR3 loop reads CASSQEGGLGTGELFF. The CDR3 DNA is TGCGCCAGCAGCCAAGAGGGGGGTTTGGGTACCGGGGAGCTGTTTTTT.

The chain joins TRBV5-1 to TRBJ1-4; 8 bases line up with TRBD1. The CDR3 has 14 residues. CDR1 is SGHRS, CDR2 YFSETQ, per germline. The V and J ends lost 2 bases and 8 bases, in that order; junction bases with no gene match: 5. The CDR3 DNA is TGCGCCAGCAGCTTAGGACAGGGCCAGGAAAAACTGTTTTTT. It codes for CASSLGQGQEKLFF.

The sample holds one count of this clone. This chain links TRBV3-1 (or the pseudogene TRBV3-2) with TRBJ2-3; 9 nucleotides align to TRBD2. The CDR3 runs to 15 residues. The germline V gene encodes CDR1 LGHDT and CDR2 YNNKEL (reference sequence). Trimming took 4 bases from V and 1 from J; bases not matched to a gene: 3. The DNA for the CDR3 is TGTGCCAGCAGCCTGCGGGGGGGCGGCACAGATACGCAGTATTTT. Amino acids: CASSLRGGGTDTQYF.

The CDR3 sequence: CASSLGSGQGADIQYF. The DNA for the CDR3 is TGTGCCAGCAGTTTGGGGTCAGGCCAGGGGGCGGACATTCAGTACTTC. The genes are TRBV6-6 and TRBJ2-4; 8 nucleotides line up with TRBD1. Trimming removed 4 bases from V and 8 bases from J; junction bases left unmatched: 13. Looked up from germline, CDR1 is MNHNY and CDR2 is SVGAGI (reference sequence). The CDR3 runs to 16 residues.

This clone was counted a single time. The rearrangement uses TRBV5-1 and TRBJ2-5; D is uncertain. CDR3 length equals 14 residues. The germline V gene encodes CDR1 SGHRS and CDR2 YFSETQ. Trimming took 0 bases from V and 4 from J, leaving 10 bases between them. CDR3 loop: CASSLGSSAETQYF. CDR3 DNA sequence: TGCGCCAGCAGCTTGGGTAGTTCTGCAGAGACCCAGTACTTC.

This clone appeared a few times. The chain employs TRBV3-1 (or the pseudogene TRBV3-2) and TRBJ1-4; D ambiguous. V gave up 2 bases and J gave up 8 bases, with 12 bases separating them. This CDR3 has 14 residues. Germline CDR1 and CDR2: LGHDT and YNNKEL (reference sequence). CDR3 residues: CASSQSSRGEKLFF. CDR3 in DNA: TGTGCCAGCAGCCAAAGTTCGAGAGGCGAAAAACTGTTTTTT.

The genes are TRBV7-9 and TRBJ1-5; 8 positions match TRBD1. The CDR3 runs to 15 residues. CDR1 is SEHNR, CDR2 FQNEAQ, per germline (reference sequence). With 3 bases clipped from V and 6 bases from J, the junction kept 7 bases outside the gene matches. The CDR3 loop reads CASSLAGGVGQPQHF. CDR3 DNA sequence: TGTGCCAGCAGCTTGGCAGGGGGCGTTGGTCAGCCCCAGCATTTT.

The chain uses TRBV5-1 and TRBJ1-5; the D gene is possibly TRBD1 (5 bases). This CDR3 spans 15 amino acids. Germline V lookup: CDR1 SGHRS, CDR2 YFSETQ. V lost 4 bases and J 6 bases, leaving 17 bases between the germline ends. The CDR3 DNA is TGCGCCAGCAGCCCGGAATCGGGGGATAGTCAGCCCCAGCATTTT. Translating it yields CASSPESGDSQPQHF.

This chain connects TRBV6-2 or TRBV6-3 to TRBJ1-5; unclear D gene. CDR1 MNHEY and CDR2 SVGEGT come from the germline V gene. CDR3 size: 13 residues. Trimming shortened V by 5 bases and J by 0 bases, and 5 bases separated the two germline ends. The CDR3 loop reads CASSRDSNQPQHF. In DNA, the CDR3 is TGTGCCAGCAGTCGGGATAGCAATCAGCCCCAGCATTTT.

The chain joins TRBV5-4 to TRBJ2-1; weak D call: TRBD1 (5 bases). Trimming removed 0 bases from V and 0 bases from J, with 10 bases in between. Germline CDR1 SGHNT, CDR2 YYREEE (reference sequence). The CDR3 is 16 residues long. CDR3 bases: TGTGCCAGCAGCTTGGGGCGACAGAGCTCCTACAATGAGCAGTTCTTC. Translating gives CASSLGRQSSYNEQFF.